This is a list of T cell receptor beta chains from one sample in a study of radiotherapy plus CTLA-4 blockade in lung cancer. The method was immunoSEQ multiplex PCR; TCRdb's version includes in-frame clones alone and lacks a portion of them. The sample carries approximately 45,000 clones, roughly 63% recorded once. The starting material was peripheral blood, obtained from a patient treated with radiotherapy plus ipilimumab. Receptor source: a human donor with non-small cell lung cancer who had a partial response to radiotherapy plus ipilimumab. Both conserved end residues are part of each CDR3. A D gene is named only where the DNA matches it firmly. Not all rows give a size; the values are once, few, many and, for expanded clones, a class.

d_call j_call clone_size cdr3_length v_call cdr3_nt cdr3_aa
TRBD1 TRBJ1-1 once 16 TRBV9 TGTGCCAGCAGCGTGGGACAGGGGGCTCGGGGGACTGAAGCTTTCTTT CASSVGQGARGTEAFF
TRBD2 TRBJ2-5 few 16 TRBV5-1 TGCGCCAGCAGCTCCACGGGGGGAGAACGAAGAGAGACCCAGTACTTC CASSSTGGERRETQYF
- TRBJ1-2 once 14 TRBV19 TGTGCCAGTAGTATAGTCAGGGGTTCAGAGGGCTACACCTTC CASSIVRGSEGYTF
- TRBJ2-5 few 16 TRBV7-2 TGTGCCAGCGAGGATTTAGGGGGAGTGGGCGGGGAGACCCAGTACTTC CASEDLGGVGGETQYF
- TRBJ1-1 - 13 TRBV7-8 TGTGCCAGCAGCTTAAGTAGTGGCACTGAAGCTTTCTTT CASSLSSGTEAFF
- TRBJ1-2 - 14 TRBV5-6 TGTGCCAGCAGCTTCGTTGCAGGGAACTATGGCTACACCTTC CASSFVAGNYGYTF
TRBD1 TRBJ1-4 - 14 TRBV12-5 TGTGCTAGTGGTCGAGGGACAGGGAATGAAAAACTGTTTTTC CASGRGTGNEKLFF
TRBD2 TRBJ2-5 once 14 TRBV13 TGTGCCAGCAGCTTCGATGGCGGGGGGGAGACCCAGTACTTC CASSFDGGGETQYF
- TRBJ2-5 - 12 TRBV15 TGTGCCACCAGCAGAGCGTCGGGAACCCAGTACTTC CATSRASGTQYF
TRBD1 TRBJ1-6 few 15 TRBV7-2 TGTGCCAGCAGCCAACGACAGGGTGGTAATTCACCCCTCCACTTT CASSQRQGGNSPLHF
- TRBJ1-1 - 13 TRBV6-1 TGTGCCAGCAGAAGGACAGATAACACTGAAGCTTTCTTT CASRRTDNTEAFF
- TRBJ2-6 - 15 TRBV28 TGTGCCAGCACCTCTCTGAGCTCTGGGGCCAACGTCCTGACTTTC CASTSLSSGANVLTF
- TRBJ2-3 few 15 TRBV5-1 TGCGCCAGCAGCCAGGGGACATTAGGGGCAGATACGCAGTATTTT CASSQGTLGADTQYF
- TRBJ2-1 - 13 TRBV7-2 TGTGCCAGCAGCGTACAACAGGGCAATGAGCAGTTCTTC CASSVQQGNEQFF
- TRBJ2-3 few 13 TRBV4-1 TGCGCCAGCAGCCAAAGTAGTGCAGATACGCAGTATTTT CASSQSSADTQYF
- TRBJ2-7 - 13 TRBV15 TGTGCCACCAGCAGAGATGGCTTATCCGAGCAGTACTTC CATSRDGLSEQYF
TRBD1 TRBJ2-3 - 17 TRBV2 TGTGCCAGCAGTGCGGGCGCGTTGGCAGGGGGCGCGGATACGCAGTATTTT CASSAGALAGGADTQYF
TRBD1 TRBJ1-2 few 14 TRBV2 TGTGCCAGCAGTGAGGGACAGGCGACCTATGGCTACACCTTC CASSEGQATYGYTF
- TRBJ2-2 - 16 TRBV23-1 TGCGCCAGCAGTCAACAGGGGTTTGTATTAACCGGGGAGCTGTTTTTT CASSQQGFVLTGELFF
- TRBJ1-6 - 14 TRBV12-5 TGTGCTAGTGGTTGGGTACAGGGTAATTCACCCCTCCACTTT CASGWVQGNSPLHF
TRBD1 TRBJ1-1 - 17 TRBV5-1 TGCGCCAGCAGCTTGGGAGGACAGGGGGCAATGAACACTGAAGCTTTCTTT CASSLGGQGAMNTEAFF
- TRBJ2-3 once 16 TRBV7-3 TGTGCCAGCAGCTCCCCCGGCAGCGGACGCACAGATACGCAGTATTTT CASSSPGSGRTDTQYF
- TRBJ1-1 - 13 TRBV4-1 TGCGCCAGCAGCCAAGTGGACGGGACAGAAGCTTTCTTT CASSQVDGTEAFF
- TRBJ2-2 few 15 TRBV13 TGTGCCAGCAGCTTAGGTGCGGGGAACACCGGGGAGCTGTTTTTT CASSLGAGNTGELFF
- TRBJ2-7 - 15 TRBV27 TGTGCCAGCAGTTTATCTGCGCGGAGGGCCAACGAGCAGTACTTC CASSLSARRANEQYF
- TRBJ2-6 - 18 TRBV6-4 TGTGCCAGCAGTCCCGACTTGGCTCTGGGTTCTGGGGCCAACGTCCTGACTTTC CASSPDLALGSGANVLTF
- TRBJ2-3 - 15 TRBV15 TGTGCCACCAGCATAAGCGGCCCCCCCGCAGATACGCAGTATTTT CATSISGPPADTQYF
- TRBJ2-7 - 11 TRBV2 TGTGCCAGCAGGTACTCCTACGAGCAGTACTTC CASRYSYEQYF
- TRBJ1-2 - 11 TRBV2 TGTGCCAGCAGTGAGGTCGGGGACACGCGATTC CASSEVGDTRF
- TRBJ2-2 - 14 TRBV30 TGTGCCTGGAGTGACCTAACGAACACCGGGGAGCTGTTTTTT CAWSDLTNTGELFF
- TRBJ1-2 - 12 TRBV25-1 TGTGCCAGCAGTCGGCAGGATTATGGCTACACCTTC CASSRQDYGYTF